The sequence of this TCR beta chain was determined in a study of CD8+ T cells in alopecia areata (dated by TCRdb to the late 2010s). Regarding the complete study: Treated patients were enrolled in an open-label pilot trial of oral tofacitinib, 5 to 10 mg twice daily, for moderate-to-severe alopecia areata. The study used high-throughput TCRbeta sequencing to examine T cell clonal expansion in alopecia areata, in both the C3H/HeJ mouse model and human patients. RNA was obtained with the PAXgene miRNA kit for fixed scalp, the miRNeasy kit for PBMCs, and the RNeasy kit for mouse skin. Scalp clonality was compared across normal scalp (n=4), patchy alopecia areata scalp (n=8), and alopecia totalis/universalis scalp (n=8). In humans, TCRbeta sequencing was performed on scalp tissue and on sorted CD4+ and CD8+ peripheral blood T cells from healthy controls and from patients with patchy or totalis/universalis alopecia areata. TCRbeta CDR3 regions were amplified by immunoSEQ multiplex PCR with 35 Vbeta forward and 13 Jbeta reverse primers. The SALT score, which quantifies the percentage of affected scalp surface area, was used to measure disease severity in treated patients. Biopsies were taken from tofacitinib-treated patients at baseline and again at 4 and 24 weeks into treatment, and several of those patients also had a later scalp biopsy. Patients stayed on tofacitinib for 6 to 18 months and then had 6 months of follow-up off drug so that delayed response and recurrence could be assessed.

This clone was observed a single time. Its cognate antigen has yet to be identified. The input lacks base qualities; no much larger clone sits a single base away. Receptor libraries were prepared by the immunoSEQ multiplex PCR assay. RNA was extracted from all samples and reverse transcribed into cDNA, which served as template for TCR sequencing. First-strand cDNA was synthesized with SuperScript III using a 2:1 mix of oligo-dT and random hexamers. A synthetic immune receptor repertoire was used to measure amplification bias, and any remaining bias was corrected computationally. In the original analysis: After raw reads were preprocessed to remove errors, the CDR3 was defined following IMGT conventions as running from the conserved cysteine to phenylalanine. Clonality was calculated as 1 minus Shannon entropy normalized by log2 of the number of productive unique TCRs. Whether each scalp clone was CD4 or CD8 was inferred by checking scalp TCRbeta sequences against the CD4 and CD8 repertoires from sorted blood. Not all clones reach the TCRdb copy of this immuneACCESS table, which keeps in-frame sequences only. Checked studies attribute under half of the gap to unresolved V genes and leave the rest unexplained. The DNA was the basis for D and trimming; V, J and clone size are from that table. In all, the sample holds about 210,000 clones, and 64% of those were seen once. 4% to 4.5% of the sample is held by the ten biggest clonotypes.

The time point label, read with the paper, signifies: about four weeks on oral tofacitinib. The intended sense of this specimen's treatment or condition label: oral pan-JAK inhibitor, 5-10 mg twice daily. Peripheral blood and lesional scalp punch biopsies were obtained from patients with alopecia areata. PBMCs were separated by density centrifugation and stained for CD3, CD4 and CD8, after which CD4+ and CD8+ T cells were sorted on a FACSAria. V drops 7 bases and J drops 1 base, leaving 17 bases in between. Its CDR3 holds 15 amino acids, cysteine through phenylalanine. Only the CDR3 portion is preserved as DNA: 45 bases, with reading frame beginning at the first base. The germline V gene specifies SGHVS as CDR1 and FNYEAQ as CDR2. The paper as a whole reports these results and caveats: Shared TCR sequences between patients were less evident than in mice, which may be partly attributable to HLA diversity in the patient population. Because the treated cohort was small and had just a single nonresponder, larger studies are needed to establish links between baseline CD8+ expansion and response. Lesional scalp, especially in alopecia totalis/universalis, showed higher clonality and more expanded CD8+ clones than normal scalp, suggesting antigenic drive. Tofacitinib significantly decreased scalp clonality and the number of expanded CD8+ clones among the top 100 scalp clones. Scalp TCR repertoire analysis is complicated because resident alphabeta T cells in normal human skin are also sequenced, whereas mouse skin is dominated by gammadelta T cells. Many expanded lesional clones persisted in scalp and blood during tofacitinib treatment, which may partly explain relapse after stopping treatment.

The receptor comes from a human donor with alopecia areata. The chain is assembled from TRBV7-6 and TRBJ2-7, with TRBD1 perhaps the D gene, on 6 matching bases. The sequenced sample was CD4+ T cells sorted from blood, obtained at week 4, from a patient treated with tofacitinib. Here is the DNA: TGTGCCAGCACCTCCCGAGGCAGGGGTTCCTACGAGCAGTACTTC. It translates to CASTSRGRGSYEQYF.